This is a list of T cell receptor beta chains from one sample in a study of blood T cell repertoires in COVID-19. Assay: immunoSEQ multiplex PCR; the TCRdb copy retains only in-frame clones and omits some. The table lists 40,000 to 50,000 clones, over 75% of them singletons. The sequencing sample was made of peripheral blood. The receptors originated from a man in his forties with active or convalescent COVID-19. The CDR3 runs from the conserved cysteine through the conserved F or W. Each record gives: J gene, V gene, CDR3 protein.

j_call: TRBJ1-2
v_call: TRBV5-6
cdr3_aa: CASSFSMGYTF

j_call: TRBJ1-4
v_call: TRBV19
cdr3_aa: CASSRSGGDEKLFF

j_call: TRBJ2-5
v_call: TRBV5-1
cdr3_aa: CASSKATGLETQYF

j_call: TRBJ2-7
v_call: TRBV19
cdr3_aa: CASMAAGGRAYEQYF

j_call: TRBJ2-7
v_call: TRBV7-2
cdr3_aa: CASSLVAGAGYEQYF

j_call: TRBJ1-2
v_call: TRBV9
cdr3_aa: CASSVETGEYGYTF

j_call: TRBJ1-1
v_call: TRBV7-2
cdr3_aa: CASSFAASQGTEAFF

j_call: TRBJ2-2
v_call: TRBV7-2
cdr3_aa: CASSLNGRGHTGELFF

j_call: TRBJ1-4
v_call: TRBV5-4
cdr3_aa: CASSLNHEEKLFF

j_call: TRBJ1-1
v_call: TRBV5-1
cdr3_aa: CASSLLSRGSNTEAFF

j_call: TRBJ2-1
v_call: TRBV11-2
cdr3_aa: CASSSTPGLAGYNEQFF

j_call: TRBJ2-7
v_call: TRBV28
cdr3_aa: CASDQTGQGAGQYF

j_call: TRBJ1-2
v_call: TRBV28
cdr3_aa: CASSLGGYGYTF

j_call: TRBJ1-1
v_call: TRBV6-4
cdr3_aa: CASSASGGRTEAFF

j_call: TRBJ2-7
v_call: TRBV19
cdr3_aa: CASSIGGASEQYF

j_call: TRBJ2-7
v_call: TRBV3-1/TRBV3-2
cdr3_aa: CASRRSGSAAYEQYF

j_call: TRBJ2-3
v_call: TRBV6-5
cdr3_aa: CASGRVTDTQYF

j_call: TRBJ1-5
v_call: TRBV11-2
cdr3_aa: CASSPDRGNQPQHF

j_call: TRBJ1-3
v_call: TRBV24-1
cdr3_aa: CATSTGRNSSGNTIYF

j_call: TRBJ2-3
v_call: TRBV4-1
cdr3_aa: CASSQDSAGGFLSTDTQYF

j_call: TRBJ1-6
v_call: TRBV10-3
cdr3_aa: CAISDGTEGSPLHF

j_call: TRBJ1-4
v_call: TRBV4-2
cdr3_aa: CASSQATFGRGEKLFF

j_call: TRBJ1-5
v_call: TRBV13
cdr3_aa: CASSSLSTGSSNQPQHF

j_call: TRBJ1-2
v_call: TRBV5-1
cdr3_aa: CASSLVGGSDYGYTF

j_call: TRBJ1-5
v_call: TRBV19
cdr3_aa: CASSFSTGVSNQPQHF